This T cell receptor beta chain was recorded in a study of T cell responses to AZD1222 COVID-19 vaccine. Background on the study: Timing groups of about 4 and about 12 weeks for second doses were pooled. General study findings and limits: Spike-specific TCR breadth and depth both grew after two AZD1222 doses.

CDR1 and CDR2 from the germline V gene are GTSNPN and SVGIG (reference sequence). Trimming took 0 bases from V and 2 from J; bases not matched to a gene: 5. The length of the CDR3 is 15 residues. TCRdb keeps only in-frame clones here, not all; method: immunoSEQ multiplex PCR. Of 60,000 to 80,000 clones listed, around 86% are singletons. Note on this clone: Its antigen is still unknown.

Sequences were derived from peripheral blood, sampled on day 0 of AZD1222 vaccination. The gene calls are TRBV30 and TRBJ2-3; 7 nucleotides line up with TRBD2. The sequence was obtained from an adult in good health. The CDR3 loop is CAWSVRLAYTDTQYF. The DNA of the CDR3 is TGTGCCTGGAGTGTTCGACTAGCCTACACAGATACGCAGTATTTT.